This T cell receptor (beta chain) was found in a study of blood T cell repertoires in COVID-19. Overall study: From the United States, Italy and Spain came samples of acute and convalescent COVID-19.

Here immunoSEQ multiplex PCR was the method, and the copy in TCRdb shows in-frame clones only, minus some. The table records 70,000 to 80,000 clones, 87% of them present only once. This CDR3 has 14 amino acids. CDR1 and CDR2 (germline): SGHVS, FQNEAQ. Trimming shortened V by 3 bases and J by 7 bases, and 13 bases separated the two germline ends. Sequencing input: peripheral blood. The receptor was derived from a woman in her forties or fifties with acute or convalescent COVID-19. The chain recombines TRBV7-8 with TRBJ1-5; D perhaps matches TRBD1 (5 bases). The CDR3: CASSFVVGAQPQHF. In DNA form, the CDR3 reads TGTGCCAGCAGCTTTGTTGTAGGGGCGCAGCCCCAGCATTTT. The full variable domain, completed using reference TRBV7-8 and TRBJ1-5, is GAGVSQSPRYKVAKRGQDVALRCDPISGHVSLFWYQQALGQGPEFLTYFQNEAQLDKSGLPSDRFFAERPEGSVSTLKIQRTQQEDSAVYLCASSFVVGAQPQHFGDGTRLSIL.